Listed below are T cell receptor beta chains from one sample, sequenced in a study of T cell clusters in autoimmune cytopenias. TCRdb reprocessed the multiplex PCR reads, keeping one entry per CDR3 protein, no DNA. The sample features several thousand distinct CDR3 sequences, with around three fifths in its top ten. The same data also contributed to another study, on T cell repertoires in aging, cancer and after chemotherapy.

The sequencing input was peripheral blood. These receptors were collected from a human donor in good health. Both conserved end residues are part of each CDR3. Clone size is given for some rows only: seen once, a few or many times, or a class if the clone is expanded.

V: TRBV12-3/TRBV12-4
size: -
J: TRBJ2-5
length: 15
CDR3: CASSPGTSGTETQYF

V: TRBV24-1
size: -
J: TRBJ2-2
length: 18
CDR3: CATSDLGSGQTDNGELFF

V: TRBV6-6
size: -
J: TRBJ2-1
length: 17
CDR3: CASSHHRGSGASTEQFF

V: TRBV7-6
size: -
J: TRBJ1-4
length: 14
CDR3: CASSFGNRDQKLFF

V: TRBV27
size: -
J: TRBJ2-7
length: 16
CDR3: CASSLSGASGSYEQYF

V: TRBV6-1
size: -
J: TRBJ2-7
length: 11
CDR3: CASSERHEQYF

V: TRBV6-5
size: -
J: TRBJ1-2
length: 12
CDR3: CASSAPNYGYTF

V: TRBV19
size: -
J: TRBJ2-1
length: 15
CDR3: CASSTFGQSNNEQFF

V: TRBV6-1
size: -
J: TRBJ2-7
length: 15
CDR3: CASTTGGASSYEQYF

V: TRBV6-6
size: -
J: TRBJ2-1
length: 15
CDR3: CASSYFAGEWNEQFF

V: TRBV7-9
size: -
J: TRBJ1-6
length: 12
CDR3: CASSLGDSPLHF

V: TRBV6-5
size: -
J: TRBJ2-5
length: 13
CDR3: CASALNGWETQYF

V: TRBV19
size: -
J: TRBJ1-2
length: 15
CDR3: CASSPRLTSNYGYTF

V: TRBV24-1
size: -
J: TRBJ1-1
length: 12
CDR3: CATSETDREAFF

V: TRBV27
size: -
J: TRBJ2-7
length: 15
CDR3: CASSLLAGGPGEQYF

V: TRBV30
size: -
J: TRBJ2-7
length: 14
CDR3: CAWSVWRGEDEQYF

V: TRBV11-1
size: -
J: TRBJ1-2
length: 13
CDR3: CASSWLGNYGYTF

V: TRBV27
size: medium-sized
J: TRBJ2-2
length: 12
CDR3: CASSHSTGELFF

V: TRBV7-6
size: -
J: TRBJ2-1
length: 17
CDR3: CASSSVYRTGEGNEQFF

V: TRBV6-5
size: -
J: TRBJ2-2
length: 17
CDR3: CASSSSGTRSSAGELFF

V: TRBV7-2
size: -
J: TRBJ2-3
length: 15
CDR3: CASSLQRLVADTQYF

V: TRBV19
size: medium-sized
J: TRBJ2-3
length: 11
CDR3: CASSHTDTQYF

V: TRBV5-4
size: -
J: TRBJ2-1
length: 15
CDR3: CASSPWTGGGNEQFF

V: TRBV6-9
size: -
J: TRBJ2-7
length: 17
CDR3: CASSYGALTRHSYEQYF

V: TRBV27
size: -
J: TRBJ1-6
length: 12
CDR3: CASSLLGSPLHF

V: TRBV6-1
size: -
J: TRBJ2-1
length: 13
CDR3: CASSERAAGGRFF

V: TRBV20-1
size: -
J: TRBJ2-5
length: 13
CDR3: CSAPRGYQETQYF

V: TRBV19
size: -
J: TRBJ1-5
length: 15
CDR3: CASSIRTGSNQPQHF

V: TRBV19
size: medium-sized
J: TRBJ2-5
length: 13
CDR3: CASSTGLGGTQYF

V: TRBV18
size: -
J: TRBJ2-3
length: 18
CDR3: CASSPAQTSGPGTDTQYF

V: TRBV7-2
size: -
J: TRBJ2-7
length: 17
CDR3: CASSLVAVSSGSYEQYF

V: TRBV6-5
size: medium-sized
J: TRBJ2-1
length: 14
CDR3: CASSSGGGHNEQFF

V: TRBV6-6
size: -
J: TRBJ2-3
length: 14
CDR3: CASLGVVGTDTQYF

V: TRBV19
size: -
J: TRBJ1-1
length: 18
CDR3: CASSIDTTTGLVNTEAFF

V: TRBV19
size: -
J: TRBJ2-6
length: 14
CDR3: CASRQGAGANVLTF

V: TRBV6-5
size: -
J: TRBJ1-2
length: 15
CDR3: CASSPPEGSRGGYTF

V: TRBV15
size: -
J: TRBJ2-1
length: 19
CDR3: CATSRDPGTSGRAINEQFF

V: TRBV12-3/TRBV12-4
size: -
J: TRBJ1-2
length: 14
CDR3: CASSPAAGYYGYTF

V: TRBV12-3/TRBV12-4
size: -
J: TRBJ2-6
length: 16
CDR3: CASSFEGRVVSNVLTF

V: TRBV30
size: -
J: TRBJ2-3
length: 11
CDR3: CAWSGGATQYF

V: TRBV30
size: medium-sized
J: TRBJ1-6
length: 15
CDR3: CAWRTGGSGNSPLHF

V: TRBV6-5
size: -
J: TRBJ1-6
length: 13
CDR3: CASSSLLGSPLHF

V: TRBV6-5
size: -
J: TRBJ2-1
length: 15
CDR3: CASSPTSGNYNEQFF

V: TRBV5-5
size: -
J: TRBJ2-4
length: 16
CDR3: CASSLVAGVGENIQYF

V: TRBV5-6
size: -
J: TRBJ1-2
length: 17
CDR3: CASSFPPPAGERSGYTF

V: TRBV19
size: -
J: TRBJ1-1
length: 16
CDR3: CASSSGTGELGTEAFF

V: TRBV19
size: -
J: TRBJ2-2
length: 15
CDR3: CASSPLAGVWGELFF

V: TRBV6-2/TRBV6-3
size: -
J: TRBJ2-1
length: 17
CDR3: CASSEWWAERIYNEQFF

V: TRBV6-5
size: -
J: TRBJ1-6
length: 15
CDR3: CASSYSDRGSSPLHF

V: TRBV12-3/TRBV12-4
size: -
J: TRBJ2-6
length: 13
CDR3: CASSLSGANVLTF

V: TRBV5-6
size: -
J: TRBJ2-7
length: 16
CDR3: CASSLARLAGRDEQYF

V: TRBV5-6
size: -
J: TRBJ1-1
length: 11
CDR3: CASTRGFEAFF

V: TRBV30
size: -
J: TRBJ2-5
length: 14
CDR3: CAWSRNRGSETQYF

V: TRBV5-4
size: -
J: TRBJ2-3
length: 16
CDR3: CASSLGLTSSTDTQYF

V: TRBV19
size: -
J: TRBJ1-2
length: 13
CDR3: CASSVDRAYGYTF

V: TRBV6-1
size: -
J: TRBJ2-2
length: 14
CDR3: CASQGQNDAGELFF

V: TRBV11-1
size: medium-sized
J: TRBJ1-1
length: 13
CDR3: CASSLSENTEAFF

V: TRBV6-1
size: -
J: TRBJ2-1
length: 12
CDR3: CASSDPGNEQFF

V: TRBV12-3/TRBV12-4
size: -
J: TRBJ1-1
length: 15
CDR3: CASSSTGTGNTEAFF

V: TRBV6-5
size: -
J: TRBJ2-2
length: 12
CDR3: CASSFDTGELFF